The entry below gives a single T cell receptor (beta chain) sequence along with its context. Its cognate antigen is unknown. The germline gene is not matched at one end of the junction; a read error may be the cause. The assay was immunoSEQ multiplex PCR, and TCRdb's table has in-frame clones only and misses some. The table includes about 31,000 clones, about 90% detected once. This sample was included in a study of T cells after posttransplantation cyclophosphamide. The CDR3 has 12 residues. Germline CDR1 MDHEN, CDR2 SYDVKM. Findings and caveats of the study: Later post-transplant blood repertoires were often dominated by donor CD8+ memory clones. TRB overlap between skin or GI tissue T cells and blood was limited.

The naive gate required viable CD3+CD4+ or CD3+CD8+ cells with CCR7+CD45RA+CD45RO-CD95-CD27+CD28+ phenotype. The clonotype was recovered from a woman aged 60-75 years in good health, CMV-negative, and a related stem cell transplant donor. The rearrangement uses TRBV28 and TRBJ2-3, with 7 nucleotides matching TRBD1. The sample consisted of naive CD4+ T cells sorted from PBMCs. CDR3 bases: TGTGCCAGCAAAGGGGGCACAGGTACGCAGTATTTT. Its protein is CASKGGTGTQYF.